The clone carrying this T cell receptor beta chain was recorded once. The record originates from a study of blood T cell repertoires in COVID-19. The authors' processing: Amplified reference gene primers provided the basis for estimating nucleated cell counts. Libraries were prepared by immunoSEQ multiplex PCR; TCRdb keeps only in-frame clonotypes and omits some of them. D and trimming come from the DNA, and the V and J calls and clone size come from that table. This table has around 130,000 clones, roughly 89% appearing once. From germline, CDR1 is MGHRA and CDR2 YSYEKL. V trimming: 1 base; J trimming: 3 bases; junction bases outside the gene matches: 1. The CDR3 sequence is 15 residues long.

This clonotype was sampled from a man aged 25-45 years with COVID-19, enrolled during active disease. The specimen sequenced was peripheral blood. V is TRBV4-1 and J is TRBJ2-1, with 9 bases lining up with TRBD2. Here the CDR3 DNA reads TGCGCCAGCAGCCAAGGGACTAGCGTCTACAATGAGCAGTTCTTC. Translation: CASSQGTSVYNEQFF.